Sequencing of this TCR beta chain was carried out in a study of response to subunit inactivated influenza vaccine. TCRdb itself ran the RT-PCR reads through MiXCR, one entry per CDR3 protein. The sample lists 610,000 or so distinct CDR3 sequences, approximately 15% occurring once. Study outcomes and limitations: The authors suggested that few new T cells are recruited per seasonal influenza vaccination.

The CDR3 has 17 amino acids. V trimming: 7 bases; J trimming: 1 base; junction bases outside the gene matches: 11. In this sample, this clonotype turned up a few times. Its target is unknown. V usage is TRBV12-3 or TRBV12-4 and J usage is TRBJ2-2, with 8 bases fitting TRBD1. The TCR sequence derives from a man between 50 and 59 years old who received an inactivated influenza vaccine. This sample comprised PBMCs from blood, obtained roughly 13 days after vaccination. The CDR3 here is CASTRTVTGENTGELFF. Written as DNA, the CDR3 is TGTGCCAGCACCCGTACCGTGACAGGGGAGAACACCGGGGAGCTGTTTTTT.